The text below deals with one T cell receptor (beta chain). This entry comes from a study of blood T cell repertoires in COVID-19. Study information: The samples span acute and convalescent COVID-19 from the United States, Italy and Spain. In each case, the material was cDNA or gDNA derived from T cells, B-cell-depleted T cells, or PBMCs.

The ends were cut back, 10 bases at V and 4 bases at J, with 19 bases in the middle. The CDR3 has 15 amino acids. Germline V gene data show CDR1 as MDHEN and CDR2 as SYDVKM. Per the authors' pipeline: Counts of nucleated cells, estimated from reference gene primer amplification, were obtained. This table comes from immunoSEQ multiplex PCR, and its TCRdb copy is limited to in-frame clones, with some not included. D and trimming come from the DNA, and the V and J calls and clone size come from that table. The sample lists about 110,000 clones, around 86% occurring once. The chain links TRBV28 to TRBJ1-4; D is perhaps TRBD1 (6 bases). The sequencing sample was made of peripheral blood. This sequence was found in a woman aged 70 to 79 with acute or convalescent COVID-19. CDR3 DNA: TGTGCCACCCGAGGGGAAAGGGGGTATAATGAAAAACTGTTTTTT. This encodes CATRGERGYNEKLFF. Full variable domain (rest looked up from reference TRBV28 and TRBJ1-4): DVKVTQSSRYLVKRTGEKVFLECVQDMDHENMFWYRQDPGLGLRLIYFSYDVKMKEKGDIPEGYSVSREKKERFSLILESASTNQTSMYLCATRGERGYNEKLFFGSGTQLSVL.